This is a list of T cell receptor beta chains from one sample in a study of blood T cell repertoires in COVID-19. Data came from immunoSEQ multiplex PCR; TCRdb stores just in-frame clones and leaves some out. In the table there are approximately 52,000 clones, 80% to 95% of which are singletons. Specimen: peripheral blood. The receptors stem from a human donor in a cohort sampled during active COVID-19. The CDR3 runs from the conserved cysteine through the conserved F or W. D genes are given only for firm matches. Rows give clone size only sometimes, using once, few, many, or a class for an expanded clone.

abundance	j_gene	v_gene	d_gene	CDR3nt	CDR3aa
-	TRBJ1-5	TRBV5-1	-	TGCGCCAGCAGCTTGGGAGACAACCTTAGCAATCAGCCCCAGCATTTT	CASSLGDNLSNQPQHF
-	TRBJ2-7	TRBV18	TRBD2	TGTGCCAGCTCACCACGAGCCGGGACTATCATAGCCTACGAGCAGTACTTC	CASSPRAGTIIAYEQYF
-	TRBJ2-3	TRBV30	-	TGTGCCTGGAGTGCGGCAACAGCCAACACAGATACGCAGTATTTT	CAWSAATANTDTQYF
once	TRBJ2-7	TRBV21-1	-	TGTGCCAGCAGTTCGACAGCCTACGAGCAGTACTTC	CASSSTAYEQYF
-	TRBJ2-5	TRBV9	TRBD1	TGTGCCAGCAGCTACGGGACAGGCCCAAGGGAGACCCAGTACTTC	CASSYGTGPRETQYF
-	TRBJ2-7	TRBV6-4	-	TGTGCCAGCAGACTGGACAGGGGGAATAGCGGGAGAAAAACCTACGAGCAGTACTTC	CASRLDRGNSGRKTYEQYF
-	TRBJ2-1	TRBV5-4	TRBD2	TGTGCCAGCAGCTTACTAGCGGGAAGAAATGAGCAGTTCTTC	CASSLLAGRNEQFF
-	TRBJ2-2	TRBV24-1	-	TGTGCCACCAGTGGATTGCGCGTTGGCACCGGGGAGCTGTTTTTT	CATSGLRVGTGELFF
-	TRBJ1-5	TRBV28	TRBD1	TGTGCCACGAACAGGGGCAAGCCGGCCAGTCAGCCCCAGCATTTT	CATNRGKPASQPQHF
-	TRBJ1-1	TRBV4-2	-	TGTGCCAGCAGCCAAGAGAGAACCACTGAAGCTTTCTTT	CASSQERTTEAFF
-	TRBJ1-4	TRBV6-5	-	TGTGCCAGCAGTCCCTCCGGGGGGACTAATGAAAAACTGTTTTTT	CASSPSGGTNEKLFF
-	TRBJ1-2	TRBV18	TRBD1	TGTGCCAGCTCACCCCGGACAGGGAGTGTCGGCTACACCTTC	CASSPRTGSVGYTF
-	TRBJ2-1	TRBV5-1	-	TGCGCCAGCAGCCTTAGCAACCGTGAGCAGTTCTTC	CASSLSNREQFF
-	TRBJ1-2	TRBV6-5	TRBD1	TGTGCCAGCGGACAGGCGGGGACCTATGGCTACACCTTC	CASGQAGTYGYTF